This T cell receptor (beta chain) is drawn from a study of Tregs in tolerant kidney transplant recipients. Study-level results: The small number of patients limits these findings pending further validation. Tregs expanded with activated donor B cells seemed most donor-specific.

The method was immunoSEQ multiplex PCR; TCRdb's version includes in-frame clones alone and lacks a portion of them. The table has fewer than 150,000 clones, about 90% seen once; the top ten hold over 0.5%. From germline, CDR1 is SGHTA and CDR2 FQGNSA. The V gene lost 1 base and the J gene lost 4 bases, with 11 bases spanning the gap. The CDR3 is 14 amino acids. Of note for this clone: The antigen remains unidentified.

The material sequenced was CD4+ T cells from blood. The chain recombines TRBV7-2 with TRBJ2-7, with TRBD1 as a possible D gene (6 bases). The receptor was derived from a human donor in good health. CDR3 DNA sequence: TGTGCCAGCAGCTTAGAGTGGACAGCTTACGAGCAGTACTTC. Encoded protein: CASSLEWTAYEQYF.